Listed here are 10 T cell receptor beta chains from one sample, sequenced in a study of blood T cell repertoires in COVID-19. Only in-frame clones appear in the TCRdb table, and some are missing; sequencing was by immunoSEQ multiplex PCR. The table includes 120,000 to 150,000 clones, about 87% detected once. Sequencing input: peripheral blood. The receptors shown here come from a human donor in a cohort sampled during active COVID-19.

The chain uses TRBV4-2 and TRBJ2-5, with 8 bases that match TRBD2. Trimming removed 0 bases from V and 5 bases from J; junction bases left unmatched: 8. CDR3 length: 16 residues. The germline V gene encodes CDR1 LGHNA and CDR2 YNFKEQ. The CDR3 is CASSQDGTSPWETQYF. As DNA, the CDR3 is TGTGCCAGCAGCCAAGATGGGACTAGTCCGTGGGAGACCCAGTACTTC.

In this sample, this clone turned up a few times. The V and J genes are TRBV7-3 and TRBJ2-6; 9 bases fit TRBD1. Trimming at V came to 5 bases and at J to 1 base, leaving 3 bases not matched to a gene. The CDR3 is made up of 16 amino acids. Germline V lookup: CDR1 SGHTA, CDR2 FQGTGA. This CDR3 reads CASSRGQGSGANVLTF. DNA for the CDR3: TGTGCCAGCAGCCGGGGACAGGGATCTGGGGCCAACGTCCTGACTTTC. Full variable domain (missing parts from reference TRBV7-3 and TRBJ2-6): GAGVSQTPSNKVTEKGKYVELRCDPISGHTALYWYRQSLGQGPEFLIYFQGTGAADDSGLPNDRFFAVRPEGSVSTLKIQRTERGDSAVYLCASSRGQGSGANVLTFGAGSRLTVL.

This chain links TRBV12-5 with TRBJ2-1, with 10 bases lining up with TRBD2. Germline assignment: CDR1 LGHNT and CDR2 FRNRAP. With 6 bases clipped from V and 5 bases from J, the junction kept 4 bases outside the gene matches. This CDR3 region has 14 residues. Here the CDR3 reads CASGSGGADNEQFF. In DNA form, the CDR3 reads TGTGCTAGTGGGAGCGGGGGGGCGGACAATGAGCAGTTCTTC.

The V and J genes are TRBV18 and TRBJ1-2; the match to TRBD1 covers 7 bases. J was trimmed by 2 bases and V by 0 bases; bases with no gene match: 6. CDR3 length equals 16 residues. Per germline, CDR1 KGHSH and CDR2 LQKENI. The CDR3 loop is CASSPPETGNNYGYTF. For the CDR3, the DNA is TGTGCCAGCTCACCACCGGAGACAGGGAACAACTATGGCTACACCTTC.

The chain joins TRBV28 to TRBJ2-5; TRBD2 matches 15 bases. There are 17 residues in the CDR3. Trimming took 4 bases from V and 5 from J; bases not matched to a gene: 8. CDR1 is MDHEN and CDR2 is SYDVKM in the germline V gene. CDR3 nucleotide sequence: TGTGCCAGCAGTTCGTGGACTAGCGGGGGGGCAGGGGAGACCCAGTACTTC. Translation: CASSSWTSGGAGETQYF.

This clone was counted between two and nine times. The V call is TRBV6-5, the J call TRBJ2-1; 10 bases are shared with TRBD2. After removal of 0 bases from V and 10 bases from J, the junction contained 6 bases not matched to a gene. Per germline, CDR1 MNHEY and CDR2 SVGAGI. This CDR3 has 15 amino acids. The CDR3 sequence is CASSYSAGGPGEQFF. The CDR3 nucleotides read TGTGCCAGCAGTTACTCAGCGGGAGGGCCGGGGGAGCAGTTCTTC.

This sequence joins TRBV4-1 and TRBJ2-7; 9 bases match TRBD1. J was trimmed by 3 bases and V by 1 base; bases with no gene match: 1. Per germline, CDR1 MGHRA and CDR2 YSYEKL. The CDR3 has 14 residues. The DNA for the CDR3 is TGCGCCAGCAGCCAAGGGACAGGGGACTACGAGCAGTACTTC. Translating it yields CASSQGTGDYEQYF.

V usage is TRBV5-1 and J usage is TRBJ2-5, with 16 bases that match TRBD2. This CDR3 spans 16 amino acids. CDR1 SGHRS and CDR2 YFSETQ come from the germline V gene. V gave up 4 bases and J gave up 5 bases; unmatched junction bases: 5. The CDR3 loop is CASSGTSGRAAETQYF. CDR3 nucleotide sequence: TGCGCCAGCAGCGGGACTAGCGGGAGGGCCGCGGAGACCCAGTACTTC.

This clone was observed a few times. This rearrangement joins TRBV30 to TRBJ1-6; TRBD1 might be the D (6 bases). The CDR3 runs to 16 residues. Per germline, CDR1 GTSNPN and CDR2 SVGIG (reference sequence). Between the trimmed V and J ends, which lost 5 bases and 4 bases, there was a span of 18 bases. CDR3 sequence (DNA): TGTGCCTGGGCCCTACTACCGGGACAATATAATTCACCCCTCCACTTT. Encoded protein: CAWALLPGQYNSPLHF.

The chain employs TRBV19 and TRBJ2-3, with D possibly matching TRBD2 (6 bases). The germline V gene encodes CDR1 LNHDA and CDR2 SQIVND (reference sequence). The CDR3 totals 17 residues. Trimming took off 6 bases at V and 6 bases at J, with 25 bases between the two ends. The CDR3 is CASSTTTSAGPQDTQYF. The CDR3 DNA sequence: TGTGCCAGTAGCACGACTACATCTGCGGGGCCCCAGGATACGCAGTATTTT.